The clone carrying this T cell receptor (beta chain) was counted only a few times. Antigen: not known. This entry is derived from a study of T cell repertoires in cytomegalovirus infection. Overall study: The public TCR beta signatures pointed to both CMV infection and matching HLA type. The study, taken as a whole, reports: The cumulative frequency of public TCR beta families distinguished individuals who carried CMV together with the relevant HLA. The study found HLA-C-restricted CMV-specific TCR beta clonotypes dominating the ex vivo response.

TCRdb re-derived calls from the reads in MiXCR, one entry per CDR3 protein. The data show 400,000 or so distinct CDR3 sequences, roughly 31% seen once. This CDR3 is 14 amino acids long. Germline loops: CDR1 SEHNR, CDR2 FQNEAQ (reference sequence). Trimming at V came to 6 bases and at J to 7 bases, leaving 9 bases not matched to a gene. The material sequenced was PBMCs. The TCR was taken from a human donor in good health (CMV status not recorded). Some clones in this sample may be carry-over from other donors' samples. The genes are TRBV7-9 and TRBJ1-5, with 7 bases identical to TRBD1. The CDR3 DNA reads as TGTGCCAGCAGTCACCTCGGGGACAGCCAGCCCCAGCATTTT. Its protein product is CASSHLGDSQPQHF.